The source of this T cell receptor beta chain is a study of cytomegalovirus exposure and HLA in healthy donors. Study information: Drawn from HLA-typed donors, 65 million to 100 million unique TCRs were held in an early data release. Study results and caveats: According to the study, around 160 TCR beta chains were cytomegalovirus-associated. Reportedly, fewer N-insertions than the approximately 700-donor mean appeared in an Asian-associated ancestry cluster in a later analysis.

The CDR3 contains 14 residues. CDR1 is MDHEN, CDR2 SYDVKM, per germline. With V trimmed by 3 bases and J by 1 base, 3 bases remained unmatched. Amplification used 60 Vbeta primers and 13 Jbeta primers. Only in-frame clones appear in the TCRdb table, and some are missing; sequencing was by immunoSEQ multiplex PCR. The table has 100,000 to 150,000 clones, about 80% seen once. Notes on this clone: Its specificity is not known.

The chain combines TRBV28 with TRBJ2-7; TRBD2 aligns across 7 bases. Sample: PBMCs. The receptor comes from a man between 35 and 55 years old in good health and CMV-seronegative. CDR3 protein: CASSFPAGSYEQYF. The CDR3 coding sequence is TGTGCCAGCAGTTTCCCAGCGGGATCCTACGAGCAGTACTTC.